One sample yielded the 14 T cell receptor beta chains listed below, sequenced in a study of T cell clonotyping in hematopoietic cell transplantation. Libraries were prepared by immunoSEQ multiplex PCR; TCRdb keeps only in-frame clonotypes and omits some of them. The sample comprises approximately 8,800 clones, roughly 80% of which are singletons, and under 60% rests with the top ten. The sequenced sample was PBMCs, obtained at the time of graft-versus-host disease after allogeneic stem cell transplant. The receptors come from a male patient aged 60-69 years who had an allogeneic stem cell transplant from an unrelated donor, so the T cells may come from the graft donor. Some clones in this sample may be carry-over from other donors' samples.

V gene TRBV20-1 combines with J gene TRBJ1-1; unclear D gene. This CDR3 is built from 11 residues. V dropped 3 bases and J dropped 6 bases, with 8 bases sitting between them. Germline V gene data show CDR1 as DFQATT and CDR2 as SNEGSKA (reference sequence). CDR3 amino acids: CSASPGAEAFF. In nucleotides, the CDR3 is TGCAGTGCTAGCCCCGGGGCTGAAGCTTTCTTT.

The CDR3 sequence is CASSYSNGGGYGYTF. The CDR3 DNA is TGTGCCAGCAGTTACTCGAATGGAGGGGGCTATGGCTACACCTTC. The chain couples TRBV6-5 to TRBJ1-2; weak D call: TRBD1 (6 bases). The CDR3 contains 15 residues. Looked up from germline, CDR1 is MNHEY and CDR2 is SVGAGI. V was cut by 0 bases and J by 4 bases, with 12 bases left in between.

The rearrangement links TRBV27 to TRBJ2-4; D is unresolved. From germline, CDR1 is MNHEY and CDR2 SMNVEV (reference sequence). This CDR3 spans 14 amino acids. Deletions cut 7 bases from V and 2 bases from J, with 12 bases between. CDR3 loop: CASKISLTKNIQYF. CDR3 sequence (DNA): TGTGCCAGCAAAATTAGCTTAACCAAAAACATTCAGTACTTC.

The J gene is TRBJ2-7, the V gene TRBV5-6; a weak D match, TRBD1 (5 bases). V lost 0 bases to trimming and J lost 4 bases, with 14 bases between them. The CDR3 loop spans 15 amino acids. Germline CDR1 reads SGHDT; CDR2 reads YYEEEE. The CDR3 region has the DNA TGTGCCAGCAGCTTGGGACGAGGAAAGGGGTACGAGCAGTACTTC. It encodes CASSLGRGKGYEQYF.

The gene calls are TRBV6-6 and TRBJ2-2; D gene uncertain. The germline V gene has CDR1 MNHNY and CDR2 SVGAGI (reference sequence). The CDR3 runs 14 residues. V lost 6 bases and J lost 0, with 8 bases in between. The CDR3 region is CASRIYSNTGELFF. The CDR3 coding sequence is TGTGCCAGCAGGATCTACTCGAACACCGGGGAGCTGTTTTTT.

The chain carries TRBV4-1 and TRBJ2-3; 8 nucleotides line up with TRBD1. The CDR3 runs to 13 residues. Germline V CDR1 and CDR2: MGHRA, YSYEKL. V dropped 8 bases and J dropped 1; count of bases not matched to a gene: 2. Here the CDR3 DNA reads TGCGCCAGCGGGGGACAGGGCACAGATACGCAGTATTTT. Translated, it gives CASGGQGTDTQYF.

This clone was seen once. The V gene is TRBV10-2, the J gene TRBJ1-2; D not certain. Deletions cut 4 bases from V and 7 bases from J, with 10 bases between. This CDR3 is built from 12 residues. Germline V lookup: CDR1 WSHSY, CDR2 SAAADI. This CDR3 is CASSGDTRGYTF. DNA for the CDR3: TGCGCCAGCAGTGGAGACACCCGTGGCTACACCTTC.

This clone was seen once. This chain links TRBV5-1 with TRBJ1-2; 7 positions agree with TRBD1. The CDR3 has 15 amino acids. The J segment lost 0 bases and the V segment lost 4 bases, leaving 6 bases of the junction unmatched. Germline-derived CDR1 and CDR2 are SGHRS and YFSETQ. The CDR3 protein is CASSTGDSTNYGYTF. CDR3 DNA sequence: TGCGCCAGCAGCACTGGGGACAGCACTAACTATGGCTACACCTTC. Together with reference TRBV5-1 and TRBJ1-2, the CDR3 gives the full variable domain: KAGVTQTPRYLIKTRGQQVTLSCSPISGHRSVSWYQQTPGQGLQFLFEYFSETQRNKGNFPGRFSGRQFSNSRSEMNVSTLELGDSALYLCASSTGDSTNYGYTFGSGTRLTVV.

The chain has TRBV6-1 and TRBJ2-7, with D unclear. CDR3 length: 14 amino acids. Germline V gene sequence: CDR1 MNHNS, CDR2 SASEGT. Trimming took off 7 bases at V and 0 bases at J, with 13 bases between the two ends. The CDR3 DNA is TGTGCCAGCATAACTCCCTGGGGCTCCTACGAGCAGTACTTC. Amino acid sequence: CASITPWGSYEQYF.

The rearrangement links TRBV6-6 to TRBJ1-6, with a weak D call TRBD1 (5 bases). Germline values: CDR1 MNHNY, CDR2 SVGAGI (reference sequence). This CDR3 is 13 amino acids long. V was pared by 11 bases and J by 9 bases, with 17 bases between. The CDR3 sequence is CASTAGQGSPLHF. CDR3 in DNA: TGTGCCTCCACGGCCGGCCAGGGTTCACCCCTCCACTTT.

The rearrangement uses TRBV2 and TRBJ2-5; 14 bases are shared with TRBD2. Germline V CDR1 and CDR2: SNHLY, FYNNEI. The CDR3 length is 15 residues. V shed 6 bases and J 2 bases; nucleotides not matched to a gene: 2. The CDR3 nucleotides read TGTGCCAGCAGGGGGACTAGCGGGAGACAAGAGACCCAGTACTTC. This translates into CASRGTSGRQETQYF.

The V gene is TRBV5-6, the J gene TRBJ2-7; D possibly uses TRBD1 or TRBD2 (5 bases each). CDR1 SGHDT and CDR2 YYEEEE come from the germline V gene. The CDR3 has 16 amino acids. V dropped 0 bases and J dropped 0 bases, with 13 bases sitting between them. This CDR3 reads CASSLGLGTDSYEQYF. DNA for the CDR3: TGTGCCAGCAGCTTGGGATTGGGGACGGACTCCTACGAGCAGTACTTC.

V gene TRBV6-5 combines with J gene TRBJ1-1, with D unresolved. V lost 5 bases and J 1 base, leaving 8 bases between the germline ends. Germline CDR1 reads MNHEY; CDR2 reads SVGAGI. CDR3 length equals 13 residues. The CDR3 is CASSRLRNTEAFF. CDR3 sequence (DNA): TGTGCCAGCAGTAGACTAAGGAACACTGAAGCTTTCTTT.

The CDR3 here is CASSLTTSGWGEQYF. The CDR3 bases are TGTGCCAGCAGCTTGACGACCAGCGGGTGGGGCGAGCAGTACTTC. The rearrangement links TRBV11-1 to TRBJ2-7; a weak D match, TRBD2 (6 bases). Deletions cut 3 bases from V and 6 bases from J, with 18 bases between. Germline loops: CDR1 SGHAT, CDR2 FQDESV (reference sequence). The CDR3 sequence is 15 residues long.